The sample holds many counts of the clone carrying this TCR beta chain. Amplification of TCR beta CDR3 regions was performed using RNA transcripts as template. The TCR CDR3 first-round RT-PCR relied on the HTBI primer set. TCRdb ran MiXCR on the multiplex PCR reads and lists one entry per CDR3 protein. Of 300,000 to 450,000 distinct CDR3 sequences in the sample, about 18% were seen once. The data were taken from a study of T cells in Graves' hyperthyroidism and ophthalmopathy. CDR1 SNHLY and CDR2 FYNNEI come from the germline V gene. This CDR3 region has 16 residues. Trimming pared 0 bases from V and 2 bases from J, leaving 8 bases between.

V usage is TRBV2 and J usage is TRBJ2-6; D gene uncertain. This sequence was found in a woman in her twenties or thirties with Graves' hyperthyroidism that later progressed to Graves' ophthalmopathy. Sequenced: blood. The CDR3 DNA follows: TGTGCCAGCAGTGAAGCGCTGGGCGCTGGGGCCAACGTCCTGACTTTC. This codes for CASSEALGAGANVLTF.